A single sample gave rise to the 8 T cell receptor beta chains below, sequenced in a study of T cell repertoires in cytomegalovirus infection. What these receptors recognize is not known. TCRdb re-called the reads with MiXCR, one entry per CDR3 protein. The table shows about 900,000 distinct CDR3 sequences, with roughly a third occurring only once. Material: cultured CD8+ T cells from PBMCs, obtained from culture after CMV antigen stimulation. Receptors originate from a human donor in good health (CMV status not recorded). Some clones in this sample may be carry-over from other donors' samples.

The CDR3 region is CSAPARDRAGYEQYV. Here the CDR3 DNA reads TGCAGTGCACCGGCCCGGGACAGGGCAGGTTACGAGCAGTACGTC. The chain carries TRBV20-1 and TRBJ2-7; 9 nucleotides match TRBD1. CDR1 and CDR2 from the germline V gene are DFQATT and SNEGSKA (reference sequence). CDR3 length equals 15 residues. Trimming removed 6 bases from V and 4 bases from J; junction bases left unmatched: 13.

The CDR3 spells CSVGTEAGYTF. CDR3 coding DNA: TGCAGCGTTGGTACAGAGGCTGGCTACACCTTC. The V gene is TRBV29-1, the J gene TRBJ1-2; no clear D. V was trimmed by 4 bases and J by 7 bases, leaving 10 bases between them. The germline gives CDR1 SQVTM, CDR2 ANQGSEA. The CDR3 is 11 residues long.

The CDR3, as DNA: TGTGCCAGCAGTATGGGTCGAACGCTCGAGCAGTACTTC. This gives the protein CASSMGRTLEQYF. This sequence joins TRBV6-6 and TRBJ2-7, with D unclear. Trimming shortened V by 5 bases and J by 6 bases, and 14 bases separated the two germline ends. Germline V CDR1 and CDR2: MNHNY, SVGAGI (reference sequence). CDR3 length: 13 residues.

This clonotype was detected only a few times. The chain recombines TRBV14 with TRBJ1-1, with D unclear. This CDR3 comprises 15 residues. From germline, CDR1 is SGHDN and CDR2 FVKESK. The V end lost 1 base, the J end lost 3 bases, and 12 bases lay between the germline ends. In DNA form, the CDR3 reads TGTGCCAGCAGCCAAGGCATCATCGGGGACACTGAAGCTTTCTTT. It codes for CASSQGIIGDTEAFF.

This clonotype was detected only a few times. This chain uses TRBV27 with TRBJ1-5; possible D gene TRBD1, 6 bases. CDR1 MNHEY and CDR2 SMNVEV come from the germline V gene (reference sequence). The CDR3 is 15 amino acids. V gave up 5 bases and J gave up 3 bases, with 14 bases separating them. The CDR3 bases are TGTGCCAGCAGTCCCGGGACAACCCTCAATCAGCCCCAGCATTTT. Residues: CASSPGTTLNQPQHF.

The CDR3, as DNA: TGTGCCAGCAGGGGGGCTAGCGGAAACAATGAGCAGTTCTTC. Amino acid sequence: CASRGASGNNEQFF. The chain couples TRBV12-3 or TRBV12-4 to TRBJ2-1; maybe TRBD2 (7 bases). Trimming cost V 6 bases and J 5 bases, with 14 bases left between them. The CDR3 has 14 amino acids.

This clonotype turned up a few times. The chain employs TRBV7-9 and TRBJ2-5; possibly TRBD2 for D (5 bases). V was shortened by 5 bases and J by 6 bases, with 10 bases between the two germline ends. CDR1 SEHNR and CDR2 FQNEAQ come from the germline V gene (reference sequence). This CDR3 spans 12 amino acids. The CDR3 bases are TGTGCCAGCAGCGCGGGCAGTCAGACCCAGTACTTC. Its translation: CASSAGSQTQYF.

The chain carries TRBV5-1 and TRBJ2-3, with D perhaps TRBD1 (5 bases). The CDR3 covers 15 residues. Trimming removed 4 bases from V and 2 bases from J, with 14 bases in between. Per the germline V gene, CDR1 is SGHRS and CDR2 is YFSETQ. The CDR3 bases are TGCGCCAGCAGCCCTCGGTGGGGCGACACAGATACGCAGTATTTT. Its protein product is CASSPRWGDTDTQYF.